Below, 21 T cell receptor beta chains from the same sample are listed, as sequenced in a study of regulatory T cells in long-lasting Graves disease. Construction of the TCR beta libraries employed iRepertoire HTBI primers in conjunction with Arm-PCR of CDR3 regions. A single record per CDR3 protein comes from TCRdb applying MiXCR to the multiplex PCR reads. The sample carries a few hundred thousand distinct CDR3 sequences, approximately 22% recorded once. Described time point: persistent/refractory GD, antithyroid drugs over 5 years with positive TRAb. TCR sequences were obtained from RNA taken from PBMCs. This specimen was peripheral blood mononuclear cells (PBMCs), taken when the disease was refractory, from a patient treated with antithyroid drugs. These receptors were taken from a female donor with Graves disease.

This clonotype showed up many times. The chain is built from TRBV28 and TRBJ2-7; 9 nucleotides align to TRBD1. The V segment lost 7 bases and the J segment 4 bases; nucleotides outside the gene matches: 8. CDR1 is MDHEN, CDR2 SYDVKM, per germline. The CDR3 is 14 amino acids. The CDR3 DNA reads TGTGCCAGCAACCTACCCGGGACAGGGTACGAGCAGTACTTC. This encodes CASNLPGTGYEQYF.

This chain's CDR3 is CASHRRPGQGNQPQHF. DNA for the CDR3: TGTGCCAGCCACCGTCGGCCGGGACAGGGGAATCAGCCCCAGCATTTT. The chain couples TRBV11-3 to TRBJ1-5, with TRBD1 identical over 10 bases. There are 16 residues in the CDR3. Germline V gene data show CDR1 as SGHNT and CDR2 as YENEEA. Trimming at V came to 8 bases and at J to 4 bases, leaving 11 bases not matched to a gene.

This sequence joins TRBV30 and TRBJ2-4; TRBD2 agrees at 7 bases. The assigned J gene may be wrong: the sequence end matches TRBJ2-1 better. CDR1 is GTSNPN and CDR2 is SVGIG in the germline V gene (reference sequence). The CDR3 extends over 13 amino acids. CDR3 loop: CAWSVASGTWQFF. The CDR3 DNA follows: TGTGCCTGGAGTGTAGCTAGCGGTACTTGGCAGTTCTTC.

This clonotype has a count of ten or more. The chain uses TRBV27 and TRBJ1-2; TRBD1 is a possible D gene (6 bases). This CDR3 is built from 13 residues. Germline loops: CDR1 MNHEY, CDR2 SMNVEV (reference sequence). Trimming removed 3 bases at V and 8 bases at J, with 13 bases between. CDR3 DNA sequence: TGTGCCAGCAGTTTCGGGGGCTCCTCCGGCTACACCTTC. Its translation is CASSFGGSSGYTF.

This clonotype rates as medium-sized. The chain links TRBV20-1 to TRBJ1-1; the D gene is possibly TRBD1 (5 bases). The V end lost 3 bases, the J end lost 3 bases, and 14 bases lay between the germline ends. Per the germline V gene, CDR1 is DFQATT and CDR2 is SNEGSKA (reference sequence). The CDR3 has 14 residues. In nucleotides, the CDR3 is TGCAGTGCTAGGGGGGACGGCGGGGACACTGAAGCTTTCTTT. This gives the protein CSARGDGGDTEAFF.

The table lists this clonotype with a few counts. The chain carries TRBV7-2 and TRBJ1-2, with D possibly TRBD1 on 5 matching bases. This CDR3 comprises 14 residues. From germline, CDR1 is SGHTA and CDR2 FQGNSA. Trimming took 1 base from V and 8 from J, leaving 14 bases between them. Written as DNA, the CDR3 is TGTGCCAGCAGCTTAGGAGTAGGGGAAGGGGGCTACACCTTC. Translation gives CASSLGVGEGGYTF. The full variable domain, in which reference TRBV7-2 and TRBJ1-2 provide the parts outside the CDR3, is GAGVSQSPSNKVTEKGKDVELRCDPISGHTALYWYRQSLGQGLEFLIYFQGNSAPDKSGLPSDRFSAERTGGSVSTLTIQRTQQEDSAVYLCASSLGVGEGGYTFGSGTRLTVV.

This clonotype was seen repeatedly, ten times or more. This chain connects TRBV13 to TRBJ2-5; D perhaps matches TRBD1 (6 bases). CDR1 is PRHDT and CDR2 is FYEKMQ in the germline V gene (reference sequence). The ends were cut back, 5 bases at V and 1 base at J, with 14 bases in the middle. The CDR3 is 15 residues long. CDR3 amino acids: CASSVRTGLQETQYF. CDR3 DNA: TGTGCCAGCAGCGTACGAACAGGGCTCCAAGAGACCCAGTACTTC.

The chain uses TRBV7-9 and TRBJ1-3; tentatively, D is TRBD1 (5 bases). Per the germline V gene, CDR1 is SEHNR and CDR2 is FQNEAQ (reference sequence). There are 13 residues in the CDR3. Trimming left V 5 bases short and J 8 bases short, with 13 bases between. The CDR3 region has the DNA TGTGCCAGCAGCCATTCGATGGGGGACACCATATATTTT. Amino acid sequence: CASSHSMGDTIYF.

This clonotype was recorded many times. The chain combines TRBV6-1 with TRBJ2-5; 11 nucleotides agree with TRBD1. V dropped 2 bases and J dropped 5; count of bases not matched to a gene: 13. The CDR3 spans 18 residues. Germline CDR1 and CDR2: MNHNS and SASEGT. The CDR3 loop is CASSEFGTGGARAETQYF. CDR3 nucleotide sequence: TGTGCCAGCAGTGAATTCGGGACAGGGGGAGCCCGCGCGGAGACCCAGTACTTC.

This clonotype was observed a few times. The chain has TRBV18 and TRBJ2-2, with D maybe TRBD2 (5 bases). The V end was cut by 5 bases, the J end by 1 base, with 11 bases between. The CDR3 is 15 amino acids. Germline assignment: CDR1 KGHSH and CDR2 LQKENI. Here the CDR3 DNA reads TGTGCCAGCTCAGGTAGAGCGGAGAACACCGGGGAGCTGTTTTTT. It translates to CASSGRAENTGELFF.

This clonotype appeared many times. This chain links TRBV2 with TRBJ2-7; 10 nucleotides line up with TRBD2. Germline V gives CDR1 SNHLY, CDR2 FYNNEI. Trimming took 4 bases from V and 3 from J; bases not matched to a gene: 6. The length of the CDR3 is 15 residues. DNA for the CDR3: TGTGCCAGCAGTGTTGGTCTAGCGGGAGTCTACGAGCAGTACTTC. Protein product: CASSVGLAGVYEQYF. The entire variable domain, with the rest obtained from reference TRBV2 and TRBJ2-7, is as follows: EPEVTQTPSHQVTQMGQEVILRCVPISNHLYFYWYRQILGQKVEFLVSFYNNEISEKSEIFDDQFSVERPDGSNFTLKIRSTKLEDSAMYFCASSVGLAGVYEQYFGPGTRLTVT.

In this sample, this clonotype turned up many times. At one of its ends the junction is not consistent with the germline gene, which may arise from a read error. The genes are TRBV2 and TRBJ2-2; 11 nucleotides align to TRBD1. The CDR3 is 14 amino acids. Germline CDR1 is SNHLY and CDR2 is FYNNEI. The CDR3 region is CASSGLRDRGTESF. The CDR3 bases are TGTGCCAGCAGTGGGTTGCGGGACAGGGGGACCGAATCTTTT.

This chain connects TRBV5-1 to TRBJ2-7, with no clear D. Germline CDR1 and CDR2: SGHRS and YFSETQ. CDR3 size: 14 residues. Trimming took off 2 bases at V and 6 bases at J, with 15 bases between the two ends. As DNA, the CDR3 is TGCGCCAGCAGCTTAGGACCCAACCTCGTCGAGCAGTACTTC. It specifies CASSLGPNLVEQYF.

The rearrangement links TRBV15 to TRBJ1-3; 10 bases are shared with TRBD1. Germline loops: CDR1 LNHNV, CDR2 YYDKDF (reference sequence). The CDR3 spans 16 residues. V dropped 3 bases and J dropped 0; count of bases not matched to a gene: 2. DNA of the CDR3: TGTGCCACCAGCAGGGACAGGGGGTTCTCTGGAAACACCATATATTTT. It is translated as CATSRDRGFSGNTIYF.

This clonotype was seen ten or more times. The chain joins TRBV27 to TRBJ2-7; 14 positions agree with TRBD2. The J segment lost 4 bases and the V segment lost 5 bases, leaving 10 bases of the junction unmatched. The CDR3 has 17 residues. The germline V gene has CDR1 MNHEY and CDR2 SMNVEV (reference sequence). CDR3 amino acids: CASSPSPGTSGRYEQYF. The CDR3 coding sequence is TGTGCCAGCAGTCCCTCTCCCGGGACTAGCGGGAGATACGAGCAGTACTTC.

This clonotype came up many times. The rearrangement joins TRBV2 to TRBJ2-5; D is unclear. This CDR3 has 14 amino acids. Per germline, CDR1 SNHLY and CDR2 FYNNEI. Trimming pared 5 bases from V and 4 bases from J, leaving 14 bases between. The chain's CDR3 is CASSSTENLETQYF. Here the CDR3 DNA reads TGTGCCAGCAGTTCGACTGAAAATTTAGAGACCCAGTACTTC.

This clonotype showed up just a few times. This sequence joins TRBV28 and TRBJ2-2; no definite D call. Trimming cost V 5 bases and J 4 bases, with 5 bases left between them. Germline V gene lookup returns CDR1 MDHEN and CDR2 SYDVKM. The CDR3 loop spans 12 amino acids. CDR3 DNA: TGTGCCAGCAGTGCTCCCACCGGGGAGCTGTTTTTT. Translated, it gives CASSAPTGELFF. Full variable domain (outside the CDR3, taken from reference TRBV28 and TRBJ2-2): DVKVTQSSRYLVKRTGEKVFLECVQDMDHENMFWYRQDPGLGLRLIYFSYDVKMKEKGDIPEGYSVSREKKERFSLILESASTNQTSMYLCASSAPTGELFFGEGSRLTVL.

There are a few counts of this clonotype. The genes are TRBV5-1 and TRBJ2-7; D assignment may be TRBD1 or TRBD2 (6 bases each). Germline assignment: CDR1 SGHRS and CDR2 YFSETQ. V was shortened by 3 bases and J by 0 bases, with 13 bases between the two germline ends. This CDR3 contains 15 residues. CDR3 region: CASSSRGHSSYEQYF. The CDR3 region has the DNA TGCGCCAGCAGCTCGCGGGGACACAGCTCCTACGAGCAGTACTTC.

This clonotype appeared once. This chain joins TRBV29-1 and TRBJ1-1, with TRBD1 as a possible D gene (6 bases). CDR3 length equals 13 residues. Germline CDR1 SQVTM, CDR2 ANQGSEA. V lost 7 bases to trimming and J lost 2 bases, with 14 bases between them. Here the CDR3 reads CSAEGGANTEAFF. CDR3 DNA: TGCAGCGCGGAGGGGGGGGCAAACACTGAAGCTTTCTTT. The full variable domain, its missing parts supplied by reference TRBV29-1 and TRBJ1-1, is SAVISQKPSRDICQRGTSLTIQCQVDSQVTMMFWYRQQPGQSLTLIATANQGSEATYESGFVIDKFPISRPNLTFSTLTVSNMSPEDSSIYLCSAEGGANTEAFFGQGTRLTVV.

This clonotype was seen ten or more times. The chain employs TRBV6-1 and TRBJ1-1; 11 bases are a match to TRBD1. Unmatched junction bases numbered 9, after V lost 3 bases and J lost 0 bases. The CDR3 has 18 residues. Germline values: CDR1 MNHNS, CDR2 SASEGT. CDR3 in amino acids: CASSDPRRTGGMNTEAFF. The DNA for the CDR3 is TGTGCCAGCAGTGACCCAAGGCGGACAGGGGGCATGAACACTGAAGCTTTCTTT.

This clonotype appeared a few times. The rearrangement uses TRBV20-1 and TRBJ2-5, with D unresolved. CDR3 length: 17 amino acids. Germline assignment: CDR1 DFQATT and CDR2 SNEGSKA (reference sequence). V lost 4 bases to trimming and J lost 5 bases, with 26 bases between them. The CDR3 region has the DNA TGCAGTGCTAAGTCTCTGATAGCCGCCCGCAGCTTGGAGACCCAGTACTTC. Its translation: CSAKSLIAARSLETQYF.